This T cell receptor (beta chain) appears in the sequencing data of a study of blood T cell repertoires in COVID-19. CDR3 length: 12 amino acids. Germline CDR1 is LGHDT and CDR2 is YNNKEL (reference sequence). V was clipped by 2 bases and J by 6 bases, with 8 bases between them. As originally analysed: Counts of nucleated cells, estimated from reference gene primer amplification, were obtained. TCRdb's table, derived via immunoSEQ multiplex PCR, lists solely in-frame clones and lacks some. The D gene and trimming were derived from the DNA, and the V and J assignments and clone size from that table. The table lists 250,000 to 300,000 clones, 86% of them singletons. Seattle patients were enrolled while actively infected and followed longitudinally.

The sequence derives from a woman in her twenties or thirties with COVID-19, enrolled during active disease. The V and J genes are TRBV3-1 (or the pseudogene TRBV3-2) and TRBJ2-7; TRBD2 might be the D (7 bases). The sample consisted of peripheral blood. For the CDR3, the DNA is TGTGCCAGCAGCCAACGGGGGGCCGAGCAGTACTTC. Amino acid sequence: CASSQRGAEQYF.